This T cell receptor (beta chain) stems from a study of blood T cell repertoires in COVID-19. At the level of the study: The cDNA or gDNA used as material had been derived from T cells, B-cell-depleted T cells, or PBMCs.

The CDR3 consists of 12 residues. Germline trimming cut 2 bases from V and 7 bases from J; bases unmatched to any gene: 3. Per the germline V gene, CDR1 is SGHNT and CDR2 is YYREEE (reference sequence). In the authors' workflow: Amplification from reference gene primers served as the basis for estimated nucleated cell counts. The protocol was immunoSEQ multiplex PCR, while the TCRdb copy is restricted to in-frame clones and leaves out a portion. That table gives V, J and clone size, and the DNA gave D and trimming. The sample has some 250,000 clones; about 90% are singletons. V and J are TRBV5-4 and TRBJ2-7; TRBD1 matches at 7 bases. Material: peripheral blood. The receptor comes from a woman aged 30 to 39 with COVID-19, enrolled during active disease. The CDR3 here is CASSFTGVEQYF. CDR3 coding DNA: TGTGCCAGCAGCTTTACAGGGGTTGAGCAGTACTTC.